Below, 17 T cell receptor beta chains from the same sample are listed, as sequenced in a study of OX40 agonist ivuxolimab in advanced cancers. Produced via immunoSEQ multiplex PCR; TCRdb's table is partial and in-frame only. This table holds roughly 75,000 clones, about 88% found once. The material sequenced was CD4+ or CD8+ T cells sorted from blood, taken in a trial of the OX40 agonist ivuxolimab. The origin of the receptors is an adult with an advanced solid tumor such as melanoma, head and neck, liver or kidney cancer.

This chain joins TRBV19 and TRBJ1-1, with no clear D. Germline V gene lookup returns CDR1 LNHDA and CDR2 SQIVND (reference sequence). V was cut by 6 bases and J by 0 bases, with 20 bases left in between. The CDR3 has 17 amino acids. The CDR3 sequence is CASRPWRTDYMNTEAFF. The CDR3, as DNA: TGTGCCAGTAGACCGTGGAGGACGGACTACATGAACACTGAAGCTTTCTTT.

The V call is TRBV29-1, the J call TRBJ2-3; no definite D call. CDR3 length: 14 residues. Per germline, CDR1 SQVTM and CDR2 ANQGSEA. The V and J ends lost 2 bases and 3 bases respectively, with 12 bases between them. The CDR3 spells CSVEFILGTDTQYF. Written as DNA, the CDR3 is TGCAGCGTTGAATTTATCCTAGGGACAGATACGCAGTATTTT.

The chain employs TRBV25-1 and TRBJ2-3; 12 bases line up with TRBD2. The CDR3 consists of 15 residues. Trimming removed 4 bases from V and 5 bases from J; junction bases left unmatched: 4. CDR1 is MGHDK, CDR2 SYGVNS, per germline. The CDR3 spells CASSGLAGVGDTQYF. The CDR3 DNA reads TGTGCCAGCAGTGGACTAGCGGGAGTTGGAGATACGCAGTATTTT.

The rearrangement links TRBV28 to TRBJ1-1; D is unresolved. This CDR3 contains 13 residues. Germline-derived CDR1 and CDR2 are MDHEN and SYDVKM. V was clipped by 5 bases and J by 0 bases, with 7 bases between them. The CDR3, as DNA: TGTGCCAGCAGTCCCGACTTGAACACTGAAGCTTTCTTT. Amino acid sequence: CASSPDLNTEAFF. Full variable domain (missing parts from reference TRBV28 and TRBJ1-1): DVKVTQSSRYLVKRTGEKVFLECVQDMDHENMFWYRQDPGLGLRLIYFSYDVKMKEKGDIPEGYSVSREKKERFSLILESASTNQTSMYLCASSPDLNTEAFFGQGTRLTVV.

J is TRBJ1-5 and V is TRBV7-9; no clear D. The CDR3 loop spans 13 amino acids. Germline values: CDR1 SEHNR, CDR2 FQNEAQ (reference sequence). With 8 bases removed from V and 0 bases from J, the gap between germline ends came to 8 bases. The CDR3 protein is CASHNDSNQPQHF. The CDR3 DNA is TGTGCCAGCCATAATGATAGCAATCAGCCCCAGCATTTT.

The chain recombines TRBV9 with TRBJ1-2; D unclear. Germline CDR1 is SGDLS and CDR2 is YYNGEE. The V end was cut by 7 bases, the J end by 4 bases, with 11 bases between. The CDR3 extends over 12 amino acids. The CDR3 sequence: CASRAESYGYTF. The CDR3 DNA reads as TGTGCCAGCCGAGCTGAGAGCTATGGCTACACCTTC.

This clone was seen only once. V is TRBV6-5 and J is TRBJ2-7; 12 positions match TRBD1. The CDR3 loop spans 15 amino acids. Germline values: CDR1 MNHEY, CDR2 SVGAGI. V lost 2 bases to trimming and J lost 8 bases; unmatched junction nucleotides: 7. CDR3 sequence: CASSYAPGQGAKQYF. In DNA form, the CDR3 reads TGTGCCAGCAGTTACGCACCGGGACAGGGGGCTAAGCAGTACTTC.

The chain employs TRBV7-8 and TRBJ1-5, with D perhaps matching TRBD1 (5 bases). V lost 1 base, J lost 0 bases, and 10 bases lay in between. This CDR3 region has 16 residues. Germline CDR1 and CDR2: SGHVS and FQNEAQ. The CDR3 region has the DNA TGTGCCAGCAGCTTAGAGGGGATCTCTAGCAATCAGCCCCAGCATTTT. It specifies CASSLEGISSNQPQHF.

The chain couples TRBV7-3 to TRBJ2-3, with 10 bases lining up with TRBD1. Germline values: CDR1 SGHTA, CDR2 FQGTGA. The CDR3 spans 15 residues. The ends lost 5 bases at V and 3 bases at J; junction bases unmatched: 5. CDR3 in amino acids: CASSPGQGKTDTQYF. CDR3 DNA sequence: TGTGCCAGCAGCCCGGGACAGGGGAAGACAGATACGCAGTATTTT.

The chain couples TRBV7-2 to TRBJ1-2, with TRBD1 identical over 10 bases. Unmatched junction bases numbered 7, after V lost 1 base and J lost 5 bases. This CDR3 comprises 16 residues. CDR1 is SGHTA, CDR2 FQGNSA, per germline. The CDR3 here is CASSLEDRGRRYGYTF. The CDR3 DNA reads TGTGCCAGCAGCTTAGAAGACAGGGGGCGCAGGTATGGCTACACCTTC.

Concerning this clone itself: Other DNA sequences in the same sample also yield this CDR3. The V gene is TRBV7-3, the J gene TRBJ1-2, with 8 bases identical to TRBD1. The CDR3 sequence is 13 residues long. The germline CDR1 and CDR2 sequences are SGHTA and FQGTGA. V was pared by 4 bases and J by 4 bases, with 2 bases of the junction left unmatched. The CDR3, as DNA: TGTGCCAGCAGCTCAGGACAGGGCTATGGCTACACCTTC. Encoded protein: CASSSGQGYGYTF. The full variable domain, in which reference TRBV7-3 and TRBJ1-2 provide the parts outside the CDR3, is GAGVSQTPSNKVTEKGKYVELRCDPISGHTALYWYRQSLGQGPEFLIYFQGTGAADDSGLPNDRFFAVRPEGSVSTLKIQRTERGDSAVYLCASSSGQGYGYTFGSGTRLTVV.

This clone appeared a single time. This sequence joins TRBV4-3 and TRBJ1-4; the match to TRBD1 covers 7 bases. The CDR3 is 15 residues long. The germline CDR1 and CDR2 sequences are LGHNA and YSLEER. With V trimmed by 0 bases and J by 8 bases, 6 bases remained unmatched. DNA for the CDR3: TGCGCCAGCAGCCAAGATCCGAGGGGGCGAGAAAAACTGTTTTTT. It translates to CASSQDPRGREKLFF.

V is TRBV5-1 and J is TRBJ2-1, with 8 bases lining up with TRBD2. This CDR3 comprises 15 residues. Germline values: CDR1 SGHRS, CDR2 YFSETQ. With V trimmed by 0 bases and J by 9 bases, 8 bases remained unmatched. The CDR3 coding sequence is TGCGCCAGCAGCTTGGATGTAGTCGCGGGAGGTGAGCAGTTCTTC. It is translated as CASSLDVVAGGEQFF.

CDR3 loop: CASRNGANQPQHF. In DNA, the CDR3 is TGTGCCAGCAGAAACGGGGCCAATCAGCCCCAGCATTTT. The J gene is TRBJ1-5, the V gene TRBV28, with D perhaps matching TRBD1 (5 bases). CDR1 is MDHEN and CDR2 is SYDVKM in the germline V gene. The CDR3 is made up of 13 amino acids. Trimming cost V 6 bases and J 3 bases, with 9 bases left between them.

The chain couples TRBV27 to TRBJ1-4; possibly TRBD1 for D (6 bases). Trimming took off 2 bases at V and 4 bases at J, with 11 bases between the two ends. CDR1 is MNHEY, CDR2 SMNVEV, per germline (reference sequence). The CDR3 runs 15 residues. This CDR3 reads CASSLMGGLNEKLFF. In nucleotides, the CDR3 is TGTGCCAGCAGTTTAATGGGGGGGCTTAATGAAAAACTGTTTTTT.

This chain joins TRBV14 and TRBJ1-2, with D possibly matching TRBD1 (5 bases). V gave up 1 base and J gave up 7 bases, with 10 bases separating them. Germline V gene lookup returns CDR1 SGHDN and CDR2 FVKESK. This CDR3 is built from 13 residues. Here the CDR3 DNA reads TGTGCCAGCAGCCAAGGCAGGGCCCGTGGCTACACCTTC. Translating gives CASSQGRARGYTF. Filled out from reference TRBV14 and TRBJ1-2, the complete variable domain reads EAGVTQFPSHSVIEKGQTVTLRCDPISGHDNLYWYRRVMGKEIKFLLHFVKESKQDESGMPNNRFLAERTGGTYSTLKVQPAELEDSGVYFCASSQGRARGYTFGSGTRLTVV.

The V and J genes are TRBV5-1 and TRBJ1-1; possible D gene TRBD1, 6 bases. CDR3 length: 16 residues. From germline, CDR1 is SGHRS and CDR2 YFSETQ. Trimming shortened V by 4 bases and J by 1 base, and 17 bases separated the two germline ends. The CDR3 DNA sequence: TGCGCCAGCAGCGAGCGGGGGGGCAGAGCGAACACTGAAGCTTTCTTT. Translation: CASSERGGRANTEAFF.